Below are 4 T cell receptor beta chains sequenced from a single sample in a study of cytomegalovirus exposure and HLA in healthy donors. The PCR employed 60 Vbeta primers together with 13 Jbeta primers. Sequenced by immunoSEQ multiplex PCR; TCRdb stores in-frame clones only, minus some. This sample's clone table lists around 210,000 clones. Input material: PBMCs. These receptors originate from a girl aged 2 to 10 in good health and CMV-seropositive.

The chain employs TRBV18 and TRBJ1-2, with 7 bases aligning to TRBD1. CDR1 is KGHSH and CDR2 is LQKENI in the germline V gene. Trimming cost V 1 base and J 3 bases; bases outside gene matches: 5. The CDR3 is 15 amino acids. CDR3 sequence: CASSPQKGADYGYTF. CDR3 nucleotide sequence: TGTGCCAGCTCACCACAGAAGGGGGCGGACTATGGCTACACCTTC.

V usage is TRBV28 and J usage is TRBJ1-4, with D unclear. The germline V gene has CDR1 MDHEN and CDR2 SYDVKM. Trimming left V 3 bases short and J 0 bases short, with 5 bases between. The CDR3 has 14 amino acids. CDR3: CASSFVPTNEKLFF. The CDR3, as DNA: TGTGCCAGCAGTTTCGTTCCAACTAATGAAAAACTGTTTTTT. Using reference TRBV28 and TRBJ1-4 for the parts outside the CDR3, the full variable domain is DVKVTQSSRYLVKRTGEKVFLECVQDMDHENMFWYRQDPGLGLRLIYFSYDVKMKEKGDIPEGYSVSREKKERFSLILESASTNQTSMYLCASSFVPTNEKLFFGSGTQLSVL.

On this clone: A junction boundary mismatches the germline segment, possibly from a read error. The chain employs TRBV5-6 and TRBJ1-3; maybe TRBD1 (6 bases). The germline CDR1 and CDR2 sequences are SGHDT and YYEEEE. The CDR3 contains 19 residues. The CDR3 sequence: CASTLRGLRGASGGNTIYF. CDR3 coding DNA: TGTGCCAGCACCTTGCGGGGGTTACGGGGGGCCAGCGGTGGAAACACCATATATTTT.

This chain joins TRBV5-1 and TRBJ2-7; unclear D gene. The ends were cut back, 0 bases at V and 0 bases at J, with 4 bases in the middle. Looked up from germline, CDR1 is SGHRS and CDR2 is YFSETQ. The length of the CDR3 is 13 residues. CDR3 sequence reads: CASSLEASYEQYF. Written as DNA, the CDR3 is TGCGCCAGCAGCTTGGAAGCCTCCTACGAGCAGTACTTC.